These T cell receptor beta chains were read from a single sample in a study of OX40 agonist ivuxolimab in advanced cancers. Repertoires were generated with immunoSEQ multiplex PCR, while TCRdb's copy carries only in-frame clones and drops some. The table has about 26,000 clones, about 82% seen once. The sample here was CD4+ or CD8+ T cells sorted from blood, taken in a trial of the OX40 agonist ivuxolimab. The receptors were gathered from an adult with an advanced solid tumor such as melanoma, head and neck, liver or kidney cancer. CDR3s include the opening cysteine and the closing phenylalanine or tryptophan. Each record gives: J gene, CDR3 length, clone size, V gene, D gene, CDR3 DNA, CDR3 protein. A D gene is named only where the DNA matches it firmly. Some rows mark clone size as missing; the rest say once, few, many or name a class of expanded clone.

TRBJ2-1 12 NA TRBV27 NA TGTGCCAGCAGTGAACTAGCCGGTGAGCAGTTCTTC CASSELAGEQFF
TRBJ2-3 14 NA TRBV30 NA TGTGCCTGGAGTGGGAAGGGCCGGGGGGATACGCAGTATTTT CAWSGKGRGDTQYF
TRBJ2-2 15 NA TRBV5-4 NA TGTGCCAGCAGCTTGGACAGGGCGGACACCGGGGAGCTGTTTTTT CASSLDRADTGELFF
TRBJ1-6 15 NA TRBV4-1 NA TGCGCCAGCAGCCAAGATCAGGGGCTTTATCGACCCCTCCACTTT CASSQDQGLYRPLHF
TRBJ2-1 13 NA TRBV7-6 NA TGTGCCAGCAGCCCCCTCTCTACCGATGAGCAGTTCTTC CASSPLSTDEQFF
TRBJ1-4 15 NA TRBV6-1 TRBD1 TGTGCCAGCAGTGGCGCGGGGGCAGGGGGAGAAAAACTGTTTTTT CASSGAGAGGEKLFF
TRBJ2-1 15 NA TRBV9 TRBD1 TGTGCCAGCAGCGTAGAAGGGGGCCCCTACAATGAGCAGTTCTTC CASSVEGGPYNEQFF
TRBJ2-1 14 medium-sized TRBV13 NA TGTGCCAGCAGCTCGGCAGGGACGAGGGATGAGCAGTTCTTC CASSSAGTRDEQFF
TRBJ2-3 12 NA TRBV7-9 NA TGTGCCAGCAGTTTCTACACAGATACGCAGTATTTT CASSFYTDTQYF
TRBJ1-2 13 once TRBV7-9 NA TGTGCCAGCAGCCCCCGTTCCCGGGATGGCTACACCTTC CASSPRSRDGYTF
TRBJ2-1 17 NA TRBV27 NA TGTGCCAGCAGTCCCGGACCAGTACCGAGCTCCTACAATGAGCAGTTCTTC CASSPGPVPSSYNEQFF
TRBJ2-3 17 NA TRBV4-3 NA TGCGCCAGCAGCCAAGCGGGTAGAGGGTCTTACACAGATACGCAGTATTTT CASSQAGRGSYTDTQYF
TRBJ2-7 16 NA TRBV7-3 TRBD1 TGTGCCAGCAGCTCCGGGTCGGGGACAGGGACCTACGAGCAGTACTTC CASSSGSGTGTYEQYF
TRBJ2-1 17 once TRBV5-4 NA TGTGCCAGCAGCTTGGGAAACCCAGGGGCGACCTACAATGAGCAGTTCTTC CASSLGNPGATYNEQFF
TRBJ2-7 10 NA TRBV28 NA TGTGCCAGCAGTTTCGACGAGCAGTACTTC CASSFDEQYF
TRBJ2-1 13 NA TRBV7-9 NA TGTGCCAGCCGCAAGGAGCCCTACAATGAGCAGTTCTTC CASRKEPYNEQFF
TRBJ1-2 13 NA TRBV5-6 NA TGTGCCAGCACCCAGGGTCAAACGTATGGCTACACCTTC CASTQGQTYGYTF
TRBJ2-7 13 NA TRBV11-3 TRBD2 TGTGCCAGCAGCTTTGGACTAGCGGACGAGCAGTACTTC CASSFGLADEQYF
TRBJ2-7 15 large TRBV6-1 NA TGTGCCAGCAGTGAGTGGGGACAACCTTCTGACGAGCAGTACTTC CASSEWGQPSDEQYF
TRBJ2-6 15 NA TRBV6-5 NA TGTGCCAGCAGTTACGCGTTCCCTGGGGCCAACGTCCTGACTTTC CASSYAFPGANVLTF
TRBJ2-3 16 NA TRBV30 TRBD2 TGTGCCTGGAGAGGCGGGACTAGCGGATTCACAGATACGCAGTATTTT CAWRGGTSGFTDTQYF
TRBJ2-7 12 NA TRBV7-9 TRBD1 TGTGCCAGCGGACAGGACTCCTACGAGCAGTACTTC CASGQDSYEQYF
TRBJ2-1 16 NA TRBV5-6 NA TGTGCCAGCAGCTTGGGATACACGAGCTCCTACAATGAGCAGTTCTTC CASSLGYTSSYNEQFF
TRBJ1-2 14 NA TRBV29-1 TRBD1 TGCAGCGCTCACCTGACAGGGACTAACTATGGCTACACCTTC CSAHLTGTNYGYTF
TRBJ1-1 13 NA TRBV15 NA TGTGCCACCCGTAGGACGGCGAACACTGAAGCTTTCTTT CATRRTANTEAFF
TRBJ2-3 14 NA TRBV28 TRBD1 TGTGCCAGCAGAGACCGGGACAGAGAAGATACGCAGTATTTT CASRDRDREDTQYF
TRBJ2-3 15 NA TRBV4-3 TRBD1 TGCGCCAGCAGCCAGGACCGGACAGGGGCAGATACGCAGTATTTT CASSQDRTGADTQYF